This entry lists 27 T cell receptor beta chains sequenced from one sample in a study of glioma-infiltrating T cells. TCR alpha and beta CDR3 regions were amplified from RNA using iRepertoire nested multiplex PCR. TCRdb recomputed calls from the multiplex PCR reads with MiXCR, one row per CDR3 protein. The repertoire holds fewer than 55,000 distinct CDR3 sequences, with around 20% as singletons. Sequencing input: glioma tissue, nonneoplastic brain tissue, or PBMCs (not recorded which). These TCRs come from a human donor with low-grade glioma or glioblastoma, undergoing nonglioma brain surgery, or in good health (not recorded which).

Concerning this clonotype: A read error may explain this, as a much larger clone is one base away. V and J are TRBV2 and TRBJ2-1; D uncertain. The CDR3 is made up of 13 amino acids. Germline V gene data show CDR1 as SNHLY and CDR2 as FYNNEI. The CDR3 sequence: CASAQGSYNEKFF. As DNA, the CDR3 is TGTGCCAGCGCGCAAGGCTCCTACAATGAGAAGTTCTTC.

This clonotype was seen repeatedly, ten times or more. The rearrangement uses TRBV24-1 and TRBJ2-1; D gene uncertain. This CDR3 has 12 amino acids. Per the germline V gene, CDR1 is KGHDR and CDR2 is SFDVKD. Trimming stripped 5 bases from V and 7 bases from J, with 8 bases between. CDR3 residues: CATSGIVNEQFF. CDR3 coding DNA: TGTGCCACCAGTGGAATAGTGAATGAGCAGTTCTTC.

The gene calls are TRBV7-2 and TRBJ2-7; D unresolved. The CDR3 covers 15 residues. Trimming left V 1 base short and J 6 bases short, with 16 bases between. CDR1 and CDR2 from the germline V gene are SGHTA and FQGNSA. The CDR3 loop is CASSLGVSSSCEQYV. The CDR3 DNA follows: TGTGCCAGCAGCTTAGGGGTGTCAAGTTCGTGCGAGCAGTACGTC.

In this sample, this clonotype turned up many times. V gene TRBV29-1 combines with J gene TRBJ2-7, with D perhaps given as TRBD1 or TRBD2 (5 bases each). V lost 0 bases, J lost 5 bases, and 8 bases lay in between. Germline V gene data show CDR1 as SQVTM and CDR2 as ANQGSEA. The CDR3 has 12 amino acids. As DNA, the CDR3 is TGCAGCGTTGAAGAGGGGGAAGACGAGCAGTACTTC. It specifies CSVEEGEDEQYF.

The sample holds many counts of this clonotype. The chain employs TRBV19 and TRBJ2-3; possible D gene TRBD2, 6 bases. Trimming left V 11 bases short and J 2 bases short, with 17 bases between. Germline-derived CDR1 and CDR2 are LNHDA and SQIVND (reference sequence). The CDR3 extends over 14 amino acids. The CDR3 DNA reads TGTGCCGTTACTACGGGGGAACCCACAGATACGCAGTATTTT. It is translated as CAVTTGEPTDTQYF.

This clonotype was seen many times. The J gene is TRBJ2-3, the V gene TRBV14; 12 bases match TRBD1. V lost 1 base, J lost 4 bases, and 3 bases stayed unmatched. The CDR3 consists of 16 residues. Per the germline V gene, CDR1 is SGHDN and CDR2 is FVKESK. Written as DNA, the CDR3 is TGTGCCAGCAGCCAAGCCGGGACAGGGGGCGCAGATACGCAGTATTTT. Protein sequence: CASSQAGTGGADTQYF.

To note about this clonotype: One base away lies a much larger clone, so this may be a sequencing read error. The chain joins TRBV10-3 to TRBJ1-2; 10 bases are a match to TRBD1. Germline CDR1 ENHRY, CDR2 SYGVKD. V dropped 6 bases and J dropped 7; count of bases not matched to a gene: 8. CDR3 length: 14 amino acids. In nucleotides, the CDR3 is TGTGCCATCAGAGGGACAGGGGAGAGGAGTGGCTACACCTTC. Translating it yields CAIRGTGERSGYTF.

At least ten counts were recorded for this clonotype. V usage is TRBV2 and J usage is TRBJ1-5, with 7 bases matching TRBD1. CDR3 length equals 18 residues. J lost 2 bases, V lost 0 bases, and 10 bases had no gene match. Per the germline V gene, CDR1 is SNHLY and CDR2 is FYNNEI. CDR3 region: CASSEAQGQLVGNQPQHF. The CDR3 nucleotides read TGTGCCAGCAGTGAAGCGCAGGGACAGCTAGTAGGCAATCAGCCCCAGCATTTT.

This clonotype came up many times. The CDR3: CAISSEGFGNTIYF. CDR3 in DNA: TGTGCCATCAGTTCGGAGGGGTTTGGAAACACCATATATTTT. The V and J genes are TRBV10-3 and TRBJ1-3, with a tentative D call TRBD1 (5 bases). Germline values: CDR1 ENHRY, CDR2 SYGVKD. The CDR3 sequence is 14 residues long. With 5 bases removed from V and 3 bases from J, the gap between germline ends came to 11 bases.

This clonotype appeared many times. The chain combines TRBV28 with TRBJ2-7; D remains ambiguous. The CDR3 sequence is 14 residues long. The germline V and J ends were trimmed by 8 bases and 0 bases, with 14 bases remaining between them. The V gene's germline CDR1 is MDHEN and CDR2 SYDVKM. CDR3 coding DNA: TGTGCCAGCGGACGGAACATTCGCTCCTACGAGCAGTACTTC. Amino acids: CASGRNIRSYEQYF.

This chain joins TRBV5-6 and TRBJ1-4; D unresolved. Per germline, CDR1 SGHDT and CDR2 YYEEEE. The CDR3 has 15 amino acids. Trimming shortened V by 5 bases and J by 5 bases, and 16 bases separated the two germline ends. DNA of the CDR3: TGTGCCAGCAGGAATAAGGCAATGGGGAATGAAAAACTGTTTTTT. Translation: CASRNKAMGNEKLFF.

In the case of this clonotype: It may be a read error: a sequence one base away is much more abundant. The chain uses TRBV20-1 and TRBJ2-7; D remains ambiguous. Germline CDR1 is DFQATT and CDR2 is SNEGSKA (reference sequence). V lost 0 bases and J 9 bases, leaving 15 bases between the germline ends. The CDR3 is 13 amino acids. CDR3 nucleotide sequence: TGCAGTGCTAGAGATCCGAACCGGAACGGGCAGTACTTC. Translating gives CSARDPNRNGQYF.

This clonotype was seen a few times. The chain couples TRBV9 to TRBJ2-3; 7 bases fit TRBD2. Trimming removed 7 bases from V and 2 bases from J; junction bases left unmatched: 13. The CDR3 is 16 amino acids. The germline V gene has CDR1 SGDLS and CDR2 YYNGEE. The DNA of the CDR3 is TGTGCCAGCTCCTCAAGTGGGGGGGTCCCCACAGATACGCAGTATTTT. This codes for CASSSSGGVPTDTQYF.

This clonotype was counted ten times or more. The CDR3 region is CATSDHQSGRKTQYF. CDR3 DNA sequence: TGTGCCACCAGTGACCACCAAAGCGGGAGAAAGACCCAGTACTTC. This chain joins TRBV24-1 and TRBJ2-5, with TRBD2 identical over 8 bases. V shed 4 bases and J 6 bases; nucleotides not matched to a gene: 9. Germline V gene lookup returns CDR1 KGHDR and CDR2 SFDVKD. The CDR3 runs 15 residues.

To note about this clonotype: This could be a read error, since a much larger clone is one nucleotide away. V usage is TRBV19 and J usage is TRBJ1-3; D possibly corresponds to TRBD1 (5 bases). In germline, CDR1 is LNHDA, CDR2 SQIVND (reference sequence). The CDR3 is made up of 15 amino acids. Trimming stripped 8 bases from V and 0 bases from J, with 14 bases between. CDR3: CASVQRGASGNTIYF. CDR3 nucleotides: TGTGCCAGTGTCCAGAGGGGCGCCTCTGGAAACACCATATATTTT. Variable domain in full (rest from reference TRBV19 and TRBJ1-3): DGGITQSPKYLFRKEGQNVTLSCEQNLNHDAMYWYRQDPGQGLRLIYYSQIVNDFQKGDIAEGYSVSREKKESFPLTVTSAQKNPTAFYLCASVQRGASGNTIYFGEGSWLTVV.

Many counts were recorded for this clonotype. This chain uses TRBV20-1 with TRBJ1-2; 10 bases are a match to TRBD1. V dropped 3 bases and J dropped 4; count of bases not matched to a gene: 11. Germline V gene data show CDR1 as DFQATT and CDR2 as SNEGSKA (reference sequence). The length of the CDR3 is 16 residues. The CDR3 sequence is CSARGQGSTKLYGYTF. CDR3 in DNA: TGCAGTGCTAGGGGACAGGGGTCAACTAAACTCTATGGCTACACCTTC.

This clonotype is a singleton in its sample. This may arise from a read error, as a much more abundant clone is one base away. The rearrangement joins TRBV12-3 or TRBV12-4 to TRBJ1-5; no firm D call. The CDR3 totals 15 residues. CDR3 amino acids: CAGSPDGFYNQPQHF. In DNA form, the CDR3 reads TGTGCCGGCAGTCCCGATGGATTTTACAATCAGCCCCAGCATTTT.

This clonotype was detected many times. The rearrangement links TRBV7-2 to TRBJ2-3; 9 positions agree with TRBD2. The CDR3 extends over 15 amino acids. CDR1 is SGHTA and CDR2 is FQGNSA in the germline V gene. J gave up 5 bases and V 5 bases, and 8 bases lay outside the gene matches. CDR3 sequence reads: CASSPAGGFVDTQYF. CDR3 DNA sequence: TGTGCCAGCAGCCCCGCGGGGGGGTTTGTAGATACGCAGTATTTT.

In this sample, this clonotype turned up a few times. The gene calls are TRBV4-2 and TRBJ2-5; TRBD2 aligns across 8 bases. V shed 6 bases and J 3 bases; nucleotides not matched to a gene: 6. The CDR3 sequence is 14 residues long. Germline V lookup: CDR1 LGHNA, CDR2 YNFKEQ. CDR3 sequence: CASSPEGLEETQYF. CDR3 in DNA: TGTGCCAGCAGTCCCGAGGGACTAGAAGAGACCCAGTACTTC.

The genes are TRBV9 and TRBJ2-1, with 7 bases fitting TRBD2. V shed 4 bases and J 6 bases; nucleotides not matched to a gene: 13. This CDR3 is built from 16 residues. Germline CDR1 is SGDLS and CDR2 is YYNGEE. CDR3 region: CASSPPGMVAGNEQFF. In nucleotides, the CDR3 is TGTGCCAGCAGCCCCCCGGGGATGGTAGCGGGCAATGAGCAGTTCTTC.

This clonotype rates as medium-sized. V usage is TRBV6-2 or TRBV6-3 and J usage is TRBJ2-3; no clear D. Per germline, CDR1 MNHEY and CDR2 SVGEGT. V was pared by 0 bases and J by 6 bases, with 4 bases between. The CDR3 totals 12 residues. CDR3 in amino acids: CASSYSHDTQYF. The CDR3 nucleotides are TGTGCCAGCAGTTACTCGCATGATACGCAGTATTTT.

This clonotype was detected ten times or more. The V gene is TRBV12-3 or TRBV12-4, the J gene TRBJ1-2; no reliable D call. V shed 3 bases and J shed 1 base, with 12 bases lying between them. This CDR3 is 15 amino acids long. The CDR3 here is CASSLSLEGNYGYTF. Written as DNA, the CDR3 is TGTGCCAGCAGTTTGTCATTGGAGGGTAACTATGGCTACACCTTC.

This clonotype was counted at least ten times. The V gene is TRBV27, the J gene TRBJ2-7; D perhaps matches TRBD1 (5 bases). Deletions cut 4 bases from V and 5 bases from J, with 6 bases between. This CDR3 is 11 amino acids long. The germline CDR1 and CDR2 sequences are MNHEY and SMNVEV (reference sequence). CDR3 in amino acids: CASSWGHEQYF. For the CDR3, the DNA is TGTGCCAGCAGTTGGGGCCACGAGCAGTACTTC.

Ten or more counts support this clonotype. The rearrangement joins TRBV4-1 to TRBJ2-2; D is unclear. Looked up from germline, CDR1 is MGHRA and CDR2 is YSYEKL. This CDR3 region has 15 residues. Between the trimmed V and J ends, which lost 0 bases and 2 bases, there was a span of 7 bases. The chain's CDR3 is CASSQDPGNTGELFF. The CDR3 nucleotides are TGCGCCAGCAGCCAAGATCCAGGAAACACCGGGGAGCTGTTTTTT.

This clonotype appeared many times. In nucleotides, the CDR3 is TGCGCCAGCAGCCAAGATCCTACGGGGGGGCCGTATGAGACCCAGTACTTC. Translation: CASSQDPTGGPYETQYF. The gene calls are TRBV4-1 and TRBJ2-5; 8 bases agree with TRBD2. The CDR3 consists of 17 residues. The V and J ends lost 0 bases and 5 bases, in that order; junction bases with no gene match: 11. Germline V lookup: CDR1 MGHRA, CDR2 YSYEKL.

This clonotype was seen at least ten times. This chain connects TRBV20-1 to TRBJ2-1, with D uncertain. Germline V CDR1 and CDR2: DFQATT, SNEGSKA (reference sequence). This CDR3 has 14 amino acids. The V and J ends lost 0 bases and 4 bases respectively, with 10 bases between them. DNA for the CDR3: TGCAGTGCTAGAGATTTAAGCAGATACAATGAGCAGTTCTTC. Its protein product is CSARDLSRYNEQFF.

CDR3 amino acids: CASSQASLMGQFF. The CDR3 coding sequence is TGTGCCAGCAGCCAAGCATCCCTTATGGGGCAGTTCTTC. The V gene is TRBV3-1, the J gene TRBJ2-1, with D uncertain. Trimming stripped 1 base from V and 12 bases from J, with 13 bases between. Looked up from germline, CDR1 is LGHDT and CDR2 is YNNKEL (reference sequence). This CDR3 is built from 13 residues.